These T cell receptor beta chains were read from a single sample in a study of blood T cell repertoires in COVID-19. Produced via immunoSEQ multiplex PCR; TCRdb's table is partial and in-frame only. The profile shows approximately 26,000 clones, approximately 80% of them singletons. Sequencing was performed on peripheral blood. Receptors originate from a man of 80 years or more with active or convalescent COVID-19. Both conserved end residues are part of each CDR3. The order of the fields is CDR3 protein, CDR3 DNA, clone size, D gene, V gene, J gene. D genes are given only for firm matches. The size field is filled for only some rows; it gives once, few, many or a size class.

CASSARCVRVKNQPQHF	TGTGCCAGCAGCGCAAGGTGCGTCAGGGTGAAGAATCAGCCCCAGCATTTT	.	.	TRBV7-7	TRBJ1-5
CASSSVRTQYF	TGCGCCAGCAGCTCTGTGAGGACCCAGTACTTC	.	.	TRBV5-1	TRBJ2-5
CASSPGTGEYYGYTF	TGCGCCAGCAGCCCTGGGACAGGGGAGTACTATGGCTACACCTTC	.	TRBD1	TRBV4-1	TRBJ1-2
CASSFRGEEETQYF	TGTGCCAGCAGTTTTAGAGGGGAGGAAGAGACCCAGTACTTC	.	.	TRBV5-8	TRBJ2-5
CATSRAGLEEYF	TGTGCCACCAGCAGAGCGGGGTTAGAGGAGTACTTC	once	.	TRBV15	TRBJ2-7
CASSSPGLAGVFEQFF	TGTGCCAGCAGCTCACCGGGACTAGCGGGGGTGTTTGAGCAGTTCTTC	.	TRBD2	TRBV28	TRBJ2-1
CASSGQGSHQPQHF	TGTGCCAGCAGTGGACAGGGTAGCCATCAGCCCCAGCATTTT	.	TRBD1	TRBV2	TRBJ1-5
CASSEGLGDEQFF	TGTGCCAGCAGTGAGGGACTAGGGGATGAGCAGTTCTTC	.	TRBD2	TRBV6-2/TRBV6-3	TRBJ2-1
CATRVITGGNEKLFF	TGTGCCACCAGGGTAATAACAGGGGGAAACGAAAAACTGTTTTTT	.	TRBD1	TRBV15	TRBJ1-4
CSASGTGSNQPQHF	TGCAGTGCTAGTGGGACAGGTAGCAATCAGCCCCAGCATTTT	.	TRBD1	TRBV20-1	TRBJ1-5
CASRDSPGAKNIQYF	TGTGCCAGTAGAGACAGTCCTGGGGCCAAAAACATTCAGTACTTC	few	.	TRBV19	TRBJ2-4
CASSSRGGEQYF	TGTGCCAGCAGCTCTCGGGGGGGCGAGCAGTACTTC	.	TRBD2	TRBV11-3	TRBJ2-7
CASSTDRGGVNTEAFF	TGTGCCAGCAGTACGGACAGGGGAGGTGTTAACACTGAAGCTTTCTTT	.	TRBD1	TRBV9	TRBJ1-1
CASSPGTGGRAFF	TGTGCCAGCAGCCCTGGGACAGGGGGCAGAGCTTTCTTT	.	TRBD1	TRBV3-1/TRBV3-2	TRBJ1-1
CASSLGSSNGNTIYF	TGCGCCAGCAGCTTGGGAAGCTCCAACGGAAACACCATATATTTT	.	.	TRBV5-1	TRBJ1-3
CASTGRGSNEQFF	TGTGCCAGCACCGGTCGGGGGTCCAATGAGCAGTTCTTC	.	.	TRBV11-2	TRBJ2-1
CASSLDGGGRKTQYF	TGCGCCAGCAGCTTGGATGGCGGGGGTAGGAAGACCCAGTACTTC	.	TRBD2	TRBV5-1	TRBJ2-5
CASSLTGDNQPQHF	TGCGCCAGCAGCCTTACAGGGGATAATCAGCCCCAGCATTTT	.	TRBD1	TRBV4-1	TRBJ1-5
CASSQEDRSSYEQYF	TGCGCCAGCAGCCAAGAGGACAGGAGCTCCTACGAGCAGTACTTC	.	TRBD1	TRBV4-1	TRBJ2-7
CASSATVLNTEAFF	TGTGCCAGCAGCGCGACAGTCCTGAACACTGAAGCTTTCTTT	.	.	TRBV5-5	TRBJ1-1
CASSLRGATGYTF	TGTGCCAGCAGTCTCCGGGGGGCCACTGGCTACACCTTC	.	.	TRBV27	TRBJ1-2
CASSFLSGTDTQYF	TGTGCCAGCAGTTTCTTAAGCGGGACAGATACGCAGTATTTT	.	.	TRBV28	TRBJ2-3
CASSGSWGQSSNQPQHF	TGTGCCAGCAGTGGAAGTTGGGGACAGTCAAGCAATCAGCCCCAGCATTTT	.	TRBD1	TRBV6-1	TRBJ1-5
CASSRLAGGPSYEQYF	TGTGCCAGCAGTCGACTAGCGGGAGGGCCCTCCTACGAGCAGTACTTC	few	TRBD2	TRBV6-2/TRBV6-3	TRBJ2-7
CASSTQGYTEAFF	TGTGCCAGTAGTACCCAGGGGTACACTGAAGCTTTCTTT	.	.	TRBV19	TRBJ1-1
CASSIGLYNSPLHF	TGTGCCAGCAGCATCGGACTGTATAATTCACCCCTCCACTTT	.	.	TRBV7-2	TRBJ1-6
CASDRVATNEKLFF	TGTGCCAGCGACAGGGTTGCGACTAATGAAAAACTGTTTTTT	once	TRBD1	TRBV2	TRBJ1-4
CASSKGQGESFGANVLTF	TGTGCCAGCAGCAAGGGACAGGGGGAGTCCTTTGGGGCCAACGTCCTGACTTTC	.	TRBD1	TRBV4-2	TRBJ2-6
CASSLTGVTNEKLFF	TGTGCCAGCTCACTGACAGGGGTTACTAATGAAAAACTGTTTTTT	.	TRBD1	TRBV18	TRBJ1-4
CASSLTGDNQPQHF	TGTGCCAGCAGCTTGACAGGGGACAATCAGCCCCAGCATTTT	.	TRBD1	TRBV7-9	TRBJ1-5
CASSQGTTGSSYEQYF	TGCGCCAGCAGCCAAGGTACGACAGGGAGCTCCTACGAGCAGTACTTC	few	TRBD1	TRBV4-1	TRBJ2-7
CASSLSGGASGANVLTF	TGTGCCAGCAGCTTGAGCGGGGGGGCGAGTGGGGCCAACGTCCTGACTTTC	.	TRBD2	TRBV7-2	TRBJ2-6
CASSFLGPGDTQYF	TGTGCCAGCAGCTTTCTGGGGCCAGGGGATACGCAGTATTTT	.	.	TRBV7-2	TRBJ2-3
CASCPSGGPYSGANVLTF	TGTGCCAGCTGCCCTTCGGGGGGGCCATACTCTGGGGCCAACGTCCTGACTTTC	.	TRBD2	TRBV2	TRBJ2-6
CASSPGLAGGVEQFF	TGTGCCAGCAGTCCCGGACTAGCGGGAGGGGTTGAGCAGTTCTTC	.	TRBD2	TRBV6-2/TRBV6-3	TRBJ2-1
CASSLVGLATSTDTQYF	TGTGCCAGCAGCTTGGTTGGTCTAGCGACCAGCACAGATACGCAGTATTTT	.	.	TRBV5-6	TRBJ2-3
CASSRQGSSNQPQHF	TGTGCCAGCAGCAGACAGGGGAGTAGCAATCAGCCCCAGCATTTT	.	TRBD1	TRBV4-2	TRBJ1-5
CASSGEANYGYTF	TGTGCCAGCAGCGGGGAGGCGAACTATGGCTACACCTTC	.	.	TRBV5-4	TRBJ1-2
CSVQNNEQFF	TGCAGCGTGCAGAACAATGAGCAGTTCTTC	.	.	TRBV29-1	TRBJ2-1
CATSDRTSGSLHEQFF	TGTGCCACCAGTGATAGGACTAGCGGGAGTCTCCATGAGCAGTTCTTC	.	TRBD2	TRBV24-1	TRBJ2-1
CASSLFRQGSYEQYF	TGTGCCAGCAGCTTGTTCAGGCAGGGATCCTACGAGCAGTACTTC	.	.	TRBV5-6	TRBJ2-7
CASSLLGGREETQYF	TGTGCCAGCAGCTTGTTGGGGGGGCGCGAAGAGACCCAGTACTTC	.	.	TRBV7-2	TRBJ2-5
CASSPLIPLARGQPEGANVLTF	TGTGCCAGCTCACCACTGATCCCCTTGGCCAGGGGACAACCCGAGGGGGCCAACGTCCTGACTTTC	.	.	TRBV18	TRBJ2-6
CASSLGSYYGYTF	TGTGCCAGCAGTTTAGGGAGTTACTATGGCTACACCTTC	.	.	TRBV28	TRBJ1-2
CASSPGTGSYEQYF	TGTGCCAGCTCCCCCGGGACAGGGTCCTACGAGCAGTACTTC	once	TRBD1	TRBV18	TRBJ2-7
CASSPWTGTAEQYF	TGTGCCAGTAGTCCGTGGACAGGGACCGCCGAGCAGTACTTC	.	TRBD1	TRBV19	TRBJ2-7
CASSQETPRRVNTEAFF	TGTGCCAGCAGCCAAGAAACCCCTCGCAGGGTGAACACTGAAGCTTTCTTT	.	.	TRBV3-1/TRBV3-2	TRBJ1-1
CASSMGQGFRGQPQHF	TGTGCCAGTAGTATGGGGCAGGGATTTAGGGGTCAGCCCCAGCATTTT	few	.	TRBV19	TRBJ1-5
CASKGGANTEAFF	TGCGCCAGCAAAGGGGGGGCGAACACTGAAGCTTTCTTT	.	.	TRBV4-1	TRBJ1-1
CASSPNSGTGKGEQYF	TGTGCCAGCTCACCCAACTCCGGGACAGGGAAGGGCGAGCAGTACTTC	.	TRBD1	TRBV18	TRBJ2-7
CASSFGTEAFF	TGTGCCAGCAGTTTCGGTACTGAAGCTTTCTTT	.	.	TRBV28	TRBJ1-1
CASSDRGGYGYTF	TGTGCCAGCTCAGACAGGGGCGGCTATGGCTACACCTTC	.	TRBD1	TRBV18	TRBJ1-2
CASRKALGRRVTNEAFF	TGTGCCAGCAGGAAAGCACTCGGACGGAGGGTAACTAACGAAGCTTTCTTT	.	.	TRBV28	TRBJ1-1